This TCR beta chain was found in a study of T-cell reconstitution after alpha-beta-depleted transplantation in children. Germline CDR1 is SEHNR and CDR2 is FQNEAQ (reference sequence). V dropped 5 bases and J dropped 3 bases, with 14 bases sitting between them. The CDR3 is 14 amino acids. The TCRbeta library incorporated unique molecular identifiers. From the PCR reads, TCRdb called clonotypes with MiXCR, one entry per CDR3 protein. The table lists approximately 270,000 distinct CDR3 sequences, over 8% of them singletons. This sample comprised PBMCs from the stem cell graft donor, obtained from the stem cell graft. This TCR derives from a human donor who donated a stem cell graft to a child with SCID. V usage is TRBV7-9 and J usage is TRBJ2-7; a weak D match, TRBD2 (6 bases). The CDR3 DNA follows: TGTGCCAGCAGCGGAGGGGCAGGAGGCTACGAGCAGTACTTC. Translated, it gives CASSGGAGGYEQYF.